A selection of T cell receptor beta chains follows, all from one sample in a study of T cells expressing NK-cell markers. TCRdb reprocessed the 5' RACE reads, keeping one entry per CDR3 protein, no DNA. Here the sample table reports 300,000 to 500,000 distinct CDR3 sequences. The sequenced sample was blood T cells: a sorted CD56 or NKG2C T cell subset, CD4+ or CD8+ T cells, or bulk PBMC T cells (not recorded which). The receptors come from a woman aged 50 to 60 in good health. Each CDR3 is given with its conserved first and last residue.

cdr3_length j_call v_call cdr3_aa
13 TRBJ1-1 TRBV7-3 CASSNTGATEAFF
14 TRBJ1-1 TRBV29-1 CSFLTGTANTEAFF
13 TRBJ2-1 TRBV5-1 CASSLEFAGEQFF
14 TRBJ2-5 TRBV6-5 CASSPLGSQETQYF
15 TRBJ2-1 TRBV2 CASSEVTSSYNEQFF
13 TRBJ2-3 TRBV20-1 CSSGTGTTDTQYF
14 TRBJ2-5 TRBV20-1 CSAQKGGAVKTQYF
13 TRBJ2-1 TRBV5-1 CASSLFEGNEQFF
15 TRBJ2-1 TRBV24-1 CATSAGTESYNEQFF
17 TRBJ2-3 TRBV4-1 CASSQDKRKTATDTQYF
16 TRBJ2-1 TRBV5-1 CASSLVAGGGRNEQFF
16 TRBJ2-6 TRBV5-1 CASSLVWSSGANVLTF
14 TRBJ1-1 TRBV12-3/TRBV12-4 CASNRQSMNTEAFF
17 TRBJ2-1 TRBV7-8 CASSLVRVPDRGLSSFF
16 TRBJ2-1 TRBV7-2 CASSLDTSPIYNEQFF
14 TRBJ1-2 TRBV11-2 CASSLGPRRYGYTF
17 TRBJ2-1 TRBV5-1 CASSSGLAGDWYNEQFF
11 TRBJ2-1 TRBV28 CASSTEWEQFF
16 TRBJ2-3 TRBV5-6 CASSLWTSASTDTQYF
17 TRBJ2-6 TRBV4-2 CASSQESAGPGANVLTF
18 TRBJ2-3 TRBV13 CASSSSAPGSGSADTQYF
11 TRBJ2-1 TRBV2 CASSVTDSQFF
16 TRBJ2-1 TRBV11-3 CASSPIFSGTSNEQFF
14 TRBJ2-3 TRBV20-1 CSAPGLAGADTQYF
17 TRBJ2-1 TRBV7-6 CASSLALGLAGDNEQFF
15 TRBJ2-5 TRBV20-1 CSARVPGLGGETQYF
14 TRBJ2-6 TRBV7-2 CASSPGDGANVLTF
15 TRBJ2-1 TRBV5-1 CASSLLASGIEEQFF
13 TRBJ1-2 TRBV12-3/TRBV12-4 CASSLSGESGYTF
17 TRBJ2-3 TRBV5-1 CASSLAVAGGPGDTQYF
14 TRBJ2-3 TRBV6-5 CASSYGAPPDTQYF
18 TRBJ2-1 TRBV7-2 CASSSGTSGPISYNEQFF
14 TRBJ2-2 TRBV12-3/TRBV12-4 CASNYRGRGGELFF
15 TRBJ1-4 TRBV5-1 CASSRTGRTNEKLFF
18 TRBJ2-1 TRBV29-1 CSVEGLAEAGFSYNEQFF
14 TRBJ2-1 TRBV20-1 CSARDLGSPPVQFF
16 TRBJ2-6 TRBV7-3 CASSFSSGSGANVLTF
16 TRBJ2-1 TRBV10-2 CASRVLRGGAYNEQFF
16 TRBJ2-1 TRBV6-6 CASSYGGGGSYNEQFF
13 TRBJ1-1 TRBV29-1 CSALTPAGTEAFF
16 TRBJ1-1 TRBV13 CASSPVLGRGNTEAFF
13 TRBJ2-1 TRBV24-1 CATSDPTGFAQFF
13 TRBJ1-1 TRBV6-5 CASSRAQNTEAFF
17 TRBJ2-3 TRBV15 CATSMGISGTSTDTQYF
18 TRBJ2-1 TRBV12-3/TRBV12-4 CASSLNALAGAPYNEQFF
13 TRBJ1-6 TRBV5-1 CASTPGENSPLHF
14 TRBJ1-1 TRBV6-1 CASSETGLSAEAFF
12 TRBJ1-4 TRBV6-2/TRBV6-3 CASSPEGEKLFF
16 TRBJ2-3 TRBV29-1 CSVGLAGGSVTDTQYF
16 TRBJ1-2 TRBV27 CASSLSLRGVSYGYTF